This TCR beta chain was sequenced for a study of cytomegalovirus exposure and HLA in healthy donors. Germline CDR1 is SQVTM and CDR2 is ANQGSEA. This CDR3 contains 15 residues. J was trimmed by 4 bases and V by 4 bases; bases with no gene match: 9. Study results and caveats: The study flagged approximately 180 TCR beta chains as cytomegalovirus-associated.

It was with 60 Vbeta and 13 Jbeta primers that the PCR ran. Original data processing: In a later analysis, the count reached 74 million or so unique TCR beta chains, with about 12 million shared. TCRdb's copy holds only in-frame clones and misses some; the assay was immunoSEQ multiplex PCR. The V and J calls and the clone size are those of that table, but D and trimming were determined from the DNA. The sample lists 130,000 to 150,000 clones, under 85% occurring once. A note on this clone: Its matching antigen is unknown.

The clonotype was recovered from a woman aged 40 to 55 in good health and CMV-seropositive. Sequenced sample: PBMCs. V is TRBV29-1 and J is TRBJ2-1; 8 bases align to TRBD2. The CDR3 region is CSVGREGGVYNEQFF. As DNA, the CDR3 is TGCAGCGTTGGCCGGGAGGGGGGAGTGTACAATGAGCAGTTCTTC.